What follows are 28 T cell receptor beta chains derived from one specimen sequenced in a study. TCRdb reprocessed the RT-PCR reads via MiXCR and lists one record per CDR3 protein. There are more than 550,000 distinct CDR3 sequences in the sample; 12% to 15% occur only once, and about 3.9% lies in the top ten. Sequencing input: memory CD4+ T cells from blood. The receptors shown here come from a female donor in good health, serving as a healthy control.

This clonotype was counted only a few times. This rearrangement joins TRBV5-6 to TRBJ2-5, with D tentatively TRBD1 (6 bases). Germline V lookup: CDR1 SGHDT, CDR2 YYEEEE. The CDR3 is 15 residues long. Between the trimmed V and J ends, which lost 6 bases and 0 bases, there was a span of 15 bases. The CDR3 loop is CASKQGQGHQETQYF. CDR3 sequence (DNA): TGTGCCAGCAAGCAGGGGCAGGGACACCAAGAGACCCAGTACTTC.

V and J are TRBV11-1 and TRBJ2-1; D tentatively fits TRBD1 or TRBD2 (5 bases each). V lost 3 bases to trimming and J lost 12 bases, with 12 bases between them. CDR1 SGHAT and CDR2 FQDESV come from the germline V gene (reference sequence). This CDR3 has 12 amino acids. The CDR3 DNA sequence: TGTGCCAGCAGCTTGCCGGGGCGGCGGCAGTTCTTC. Amino acids: CASSLPGRRQFF.

This clonotype was observed a handful of times. One end of the junction does not line up with germline, which may come from a read error. V and J are TRBV20-1 and TRBJ2-5, with D unclear. The CDR3 is 12 residues long. The germline V gene encodes CDR1 DFQATT and CDR2 SNEGSKA (reference sequence). Written as DNA, the CDR3 is TGCAGTGTTAGAAGGTCCCAAGAGACCCAGTACTTC. It codes for CSVRRSQETQYF.

This clonotype was counted ten times or more. The CDR3 sequence is CASSVQSTDTQYF. The CDR3 nucleotides read TGTGCCAGCAGCGTACAGAGCACAGATACGCAGTATTTT. The V gene is TRBV7-3, the J gene TRBJ2-3; the D is unclear. V was pared by 5 bases and J by 0 bases, with 6 bases between. CDR3 length equals 13 residues. The germline V gene has CDR1 SGHTA and CDR2 FQGTGA.

This clonotype was seen repeatedly, ten times or more. The rearrangement joins TRBV10-3 to TRBJ2-5; perhaps TRBD2 as D (5 bases). Germline loops: CDR1 ENHRY, CDR2 SYGVKD. The CDR3 contains 13 residues. V was trimmed by 10 bases and J by 5 bases, leaving 17 bases between them. CDR3: CATSDGERETQYF. In DNA form, the CDR3 reads TGTGCCACCAGCGACGGGGAGCGGGAGACCCAGTACTTC.

Regarding this clonotype: A much more abundant neighbour one base away suggests this may be a read error. This rearrangement joins TRBV28 to TRBJ1-2; 7 nucleotides agree with TRBD1. The CDR3 has 13 amino acids. The trim removed 4 bases at V and 4 bases at J, leaving 3 bases unmatched. The V gene's germline CDR1 is MDHEN and CDR2 SYDVKM. Here the CDR3 reads CASSWGQFYGYTF. CDR3 DNA sequence: TGTGCCAGCAGTTGGGGACAGTTCTATGGCTACACCTTC.

Comments on this clonotype: The germline gene is not matched at one end of the junction; a read error may be the cause. V gene TRBV6-6 combines with J gene TRBJ1-5; D gene uncertain. Germline values: CDR1 MNHNY, CDR2 SVGAGI (reference sequence). This CDR3 comprises 13 residues. The CDR3 loop is CASSYAADQPHHF. CDR3 DNA: TGTGCCAGCAGTTACGCTGCAGATCAGCCCCATCATTTT.

The V and J genes are TRBV18 and TRBJ2-3, with 11 bases fitting TRBD1. The CDR3 covers 15 residues. V lost 5 bases and J lost 4; bases outside the gene matches: 5. From germline, CDR1 is KGHSH and CDR2 LQKENI. CDR3 in amino acids: CASSTTGQGADTQYF. As DNA, the CDR3 is TGTGCCAGCTCAACAACGGGACAGGGGGCAGATACGCAGTATTTT.

This clonotype has only one observation. This rearrangement joins TRBV19 to TRBJ1-1; 8 bases fit TRBD1. This CDR3 region has 12 residues. The germline CDR1 and CDR2 sequences are LNHDA and SQIVND (reference sequence). V gave up 6 bases and J gave up 6 bases; unmatched junction bases: 3. The DNA of the CDR3 is TGTGCCAGTAGGAAACAGGGGGCTGAAGCTTTCTTT. It yields the protein CASRKQGAEAFF.

The chain is built from TRBV5-4 and TRBJ2-2; TRBD1 aligns across 8 bases. V dropped 0 bases and J dropped 0; count of bases not matched to a gene: 1. The V gene's germline CDR1 is SGHNT and CDR2 YYREEE (reference sequence). The CDR3 sequence is 16 residues long. The CDR3 coding sequence is TGTGCCAGCAGCTTGGCACAGGGGGCGAACACCGGGGAGCTGTTTTTT. Translating it yields CASSLAQGANTGELFF. Based on the CDR3 plus reference TRBV5-4 and TRBJ2-2, the full variable domain is ETGVTQSPTHLIKTRGQQVTLRCSSQSGHNTVSWYQQALGQGPQFIFQYYREEENGRGNFPPRFSGLQFPNYSSELNVNALELDDSALYLCASSLAQGANTGELFFGEGSRLTVL.

This clonotype has only a few counts. V is TRBV7-2 and J is TRBJ2-4; 8 bases agree with TRBD2. CDR1 and CDR2 from the germline V gene are SGHTA and FQGNSA. V was pared by 5 bases and J by 8 bases, with 14 bases of the junction left unmatched. This CDR3 comprises 16 residues. The chain's CDR3 is CASSARPGHGGDIQYF. The CDR3 region has the DNA TGTGCCAGCAGCGCCCGCCCGGGACACGGGGGGGACATTCAGTACTTC.

This sequence joins TRBV27 and TRBJ1-3; D call uncertain. The CDR3 is 14 amino acids. The germline V and J ends were trimmed by 2 bases and 3 bases, with 8 bases remaining between them. Germline loops: CDR1 MNHEY, CDR2 SMNVEV (reference sequence). CDR3 sequence: CASSLKGGGNTIYF. As DNA, the CDR3 is TGTGCCAGCAGTTTAAAGGGCGGTGGAAACACCATATATTTT.

This clonotype was seen only a few times. The rearrangement uses TRBV12-3 or TRBV12-4 and TRBJ2-1; TRBD2 agrees at 10 bases. The CDR3 runs 15 residues. J was trimmed by 5 bases and V by 2 bases; bases with no gene match: 3. The CDR3, as DNA: TGTGCCAGCAGTTTATGGACTAGCGGAAACAATGAGCAGTTCTTC. This sequence encodes CASSLWTSGNNEQFF.

The chain carries TRBV3-1 and TRBJ2-2, with 7 bases that match TRBD1. This CDR3 comprises 15 residues. Trimming took 4 bases from V and 4 from J; bases not matched to a gene: 6. Germline lookup yields CDR1 LGHDT and CDR2 YNNKEL (reference sequence). The CDR3 spells CASSPGTDFTGELFF. The DNA for the CDR3 is TGTGCCAGCAGCCCCGGGACAGACTTCACCGGGGAGCTGTTTTTT.

This sequence joins TRBV28 and TRBJ2-5; weak D call: TRBD1 (5 bases). The CDR3 is 16 amino acids. Germline V gene data show CDR1 as MDHEN and CDR2 as SYDVKM. V gave up 1 base and J gave up 3 bases, with 15 bases separating them. The CDR3 reads CASSLSGSGLEETQYF. CDR3 sequence (DNA): TGTGCCAGCAGTTTATCAGGGTCGGGCCTCGAAGAGACCCAGTACTTC.

Ten or more counts support this clonotype. One junction end does not reproduce the germline sequence, and a read error may be involved. The chain couples TRBV5-1 to TRBJ1-1, with TRBD1 identical over 8 bases. Germline V lookup: CDR1 SGHRS, CDR2 YFSETQ. CDR3 length: 14 amino acids. The CDR3: CASSLGTGNTEAFF. CDR3 DNA sequence: TGTGCCAGCAGCTTAGGGACAGGGAACACTGAAGCTTTCTTT.

The V call is TRBV7-3, the J call TRBJ1-1, with D tentatively TRBD1 (5 bases). This CDR3 contains 14 residues. Deletions cut 4 bases from V and 1 base from J, with 10 bases between. Looked up from germline, CDR1 is SGHTA and CDR2 is FQGTGA. As DNA, the CDR3 is TGTGCCAGCAGCTCCCAGGGATCGAACACTGAAGCTTTCTTT. It codes for CASSSQGSNTEAFF.

A few counts support this clonotype. This chain uses TRBV7-9 with TRBJ1-1, with D hard to call. Looked up from germline, CDR1 is SEHNR and CDR2 is FQNEAQ (reference sequence). This CDR3 is built from 14 residues. Trimming cost V 5 bases and J 7 bases, with 17 bases left between them. This chain's CDR3 is CASSPKDTKDEAFF. The CDR3, as DNA: TGTGCCAGCAGCCCCAAAGACACGAAAGATGAAGCTTTCTTT.

This rearrangement joins TRBV24-1 to TRBJ2-1, with D hard to call. Germline CDR1 reads KGHDR; CDR2 reads SFDVKD. The CDR3 is 13 residues long. With 7 bases removed from V and 9 bases from J, the gap between germline ends came to 15 bases. The CDR3 sequence: CATSEDVVFEQFF. For the CDR3, the DNA is TGTGCCACCAGCGAAGATGTGGTTTTTGAGCAGTTCTTC.

This rearrangement joins TRBV7-9 to TRBJ1-2, with unresolved D. CDR3 length: 12 amino acids. Trimming shortened V by 6 bases and J by 10 bases, and 15 bases separated the two germline ends. The germline gives CDR1 SEHNR, CDR2 FQNEAQ (reference sequence). This CDR3 is CASRASGVDYTF. Written as DNA, the CDR3 is TGTGCCAGCAGAGCAAGCGGGGTCGACTACACCTTC.

There are a few counts of this clonotype. The chain couples TRBV28 to TRBJ1-2; no clear D. V was cut by 5 bases and J by 4 bases, with 11 bases left in between. CDR3 size: 13 residues. The germline gives CDR1 MDHEN, CDR2 SYDVKM. This chain's CDR3 is CASSLRLTYGYTF. The CDR3, as DNA: TGTGCCAGCAGTCTTCGCCTGACCTATGGCTACACCTTC.

This clonotype was detected ten times or more. The chain links TRBV7-2 to TRBJ2-1; TRBD2 matches at 7 bases. Unmatched junction bases numbered 5, after V lost 0 bases and J lost 3 bases. Germline loops: CDR1 SGHTA, CDR2 FQGNSA. The CDR3 extends over 16 amino acids. The CDR3 sequence: CASSLAHGGGYNEQFF. The CDR3 region has the DNA TGTGCCAGCAGCTTAGCCCACGGCGGGGGCTACAATGAGCAGTTCTTC.

The chain has TRBV28 and TRBJ1-2; D is perhaps TRBD1 (5 bases). Trimming left V 7 bases short and J 2 bases short, with 11 bases between. The CDR3 consists of 13 residues. Germline values: CDR1 MDHEN, CDR2 SYDVKM. The DNA of the CDR3 is TGTGCCAGCACCCCGACAGAAAACTATGGCTACACCTTC. This sequence encodes CASTPTENYGYTF.

At least ten counts were recorded for this clonotype. The chain combines TRBV6-5 with TRBJ2-3; D is unclear. Germline CDR1 MNHEY, CDR2 SVGAGI. The V end lost 6 bases, the J end lost 1 base, and 8 bases lay between the germline ends. The CDR3 is 13 amino acids. The CDR3 DNA reads as TGTGCCAGCAGCAATCCCGGCACAGATACGCAGTATTTT. Protein: CASSNPGTDTQYF.

V usage is TRBV5-1 and J usage is TRBJ2-5; D is undetermined. CDR1 is SGHRS, CDR2 YFSETQ, per germline. V was trimmed by 4 bases and J by 3 bases, leaving 10 bases between them. The CDR3 is 13 residues long. CDR3 amino acids: CASSIGWEETQYF. The DNA of the CDR3 is TGCGCCAGCAGCATAGGGTGGGAAGAGACCCAGTACTTC. Looking up the rest from reference TRBV5-1 and TRBJ2-5 gives the full variable domain: KAGVTQTPRYLIKTRGQQVTLSCSPISGHRSVSWYQQTPGQGLQFLFEYFSETQRNKGNFPGRFSGRQFSNSRSEMNVSTLELGDSALYLCASSIGWEETQYFGPGTRLLVL.

The gene calls are TRBV28 and TRBJ2-5, with 10 bases aligning to TRBD1. V was pared by 5 bases and J by 5 bases, with 8 bases of the junction left unmatched. The CDR3 loop spans 15 amino acids. Germline CDR1 is MDHEN and CDR2 is SYDVKM. The CDR3 region has the DNA TGTGCCAGCAGTATGACGGGACAGGGGTACGAGACCCAGTACTTC. It yields the protein CASSMTGQGYETQYF.

CDR3 region: CSASGTRDGTQYF. Here the CDR3 DNA reads TGCAGTGCTAGTGGAACCAGGGACGGGACCCAGTACTTC. The chain couples TRBV20-1 to TRBJ2-5, with D perhaps TRBD1 or TRBD2 (5 bases each). V lost 3 bases and J 7 bases, leaving 15 bases between the germline ends. Germline CDR1 reads DFQATT; CDR2 reads SNEGSKA (reference sequence). CDR3 size: 13 residues.

In this sample, this clonotype turned up many times. The chain links TRBV29-1 to TRBJ2-1, with D possibly being TRBD1 (5 bases). CDR1 is SQVTM, CDR2 ANQGSEA, per germline. This CDR3 spans 12 amino acids. V lost 6 bases to trimming and J lost 7 bases, with 13 bases between them. This CDR3 reads CSVHPGWNEQFF. The CDR3 DNA reads as TGCAGCGTCCATCCAGGGTGGAATGAGCAGTTCTTC.